This is a list of T cell receptor beta chains from one sample in a study of T cell responses to AZD1222 COVID-19 vaccine. Profiled with immunoSEQ multiplex PCR; TCRdb holds only in-frame clones, not every one. The profile shows about 110,000 clones, about four fifths of them singletons. The sequencing here drew on peripheral blood, taken on day 0 of AZD1222 vaccination. The receptor source for this set is an adult in good health. The CDR3 runs from the conserved cysteine through the conserved F or W. A D gene is named only where the DNA matches it firmly. Where a row states a size, it is once, few, many or the class of an expanded clone; other rows omit it.

>TRBD1|-|TRBJ2-2|TRBV4-2
CASSQEQGGTGELFF
TGTGCCAGCAGCCAAGAACAGGGGGGCACCGGGGAGCTGTTTTTT
>TRBD1|-|TRBJ1-1|TRBV7-9
CASSFGQGVGGTEAFF
TGTGCCAGCAGCTTCGGACAGGGGGTAGGTGGCACTGAAGCTTTCTTT
>-|-|TRBJ1-2|TRBV10-3
CAIGARGNNYGYTF
TGTGCCATCGGGGCACGGGGGAATAACTATGGCTACACCTTC
>-|-|TRBJ2-3|TRBV7-2
CASNLELPGGTQYF
TGTGCCAGCAACCTTGAATTACCCGGCGGTACGCAGTATTTT
>TRBD1|-|TRBJ2-6|TRBV4-3
CASSLAPGTGGSGANVLTF
TGCGCCAGCAGCCTAGCCCCCGGGACAGGGGGCTCTGGGGCCAACGTCCTGACTTTC
>-|-|TRBJ1-2|TRBV21-1
CASSRRTGEDNGNYGYTF
TGTGCCAGCAGCAGAAGGACAGGGGAGGATAATGGTAACTATGGCTACACCTTC
>-|-|TRBJ2-7|TRBV27
CASSLGQSYEQYF
TGTGCCAGCAGTTTAGGACAGTCCTACGAGCAGTACTTC
>-|-|TRBJ2-3|TRBV19
CASSIMGPTDTQYF
TGTGCCAGTAGTATAATGGGGCCTACAGATACGCAGTATTTT
>-|-|TRBJ1-3|TRBV7-9
CASSRLGKGNTIYF
TGTGCCAGCAGCCGGCTCGGGAAGGGAAACACCATATATTTT
>-|-|TRBJ2-7|TRBV11-2
CASSLVGYEQYF
TGTGCCAGCAGCTTAGTGGGCTACGAGCAGTACTTC
>TRBD1|-|TRBJ1-2|TRBV30
CAWRSLGQGRRGYTF
TGTGCCTGGAGGTCCCTGGGACAGGGGAGAAGGGGCTACACCTTC
>-|few|TRBJ1-1|TRBV9
CASSGDRVSTEAFF
TGTGCCAGCAGCGGAGATAGGGTTTCCACTGAAGCTTTCTTT
>-|-|TRBJ2-3|TRBV9
CASSVTGTPPDTQYF
TGTGCCAGCAGCGTGACCGGGACTCCCCCAGATACGCAGTATTTT
>TRBD1|-|TRBJ1-5|TRBV28
CASSPSRGHQPQHF
TGTGCCAGCAGCCCTTCGAGGGGGCATCAGCCCCAGCATTTT
>TRBD2|few|TRBJ2-7|TRBV5-1
CASRVRPGLEAYEQYF
TGCGCCAGCAGGGTAAGACCAGGACTAGAAGCCTACGAGCAGTACTTC
>-|once|TRBJ2-1|TRBV2
CASSSQGRSAYNEQFF
TGTGCCAGCAGTAGTCAGGGGCGGTCGGCCTACAATGAGCAGTTCTTC
>-|few|TRBJ1-2|TRBV6-2/TRBV6-3
CASSYSDRRDGYTF
TGTGCCAGCAGTTACTCCGACAGGAGAGATGGCTACACCTTC
>TRBD1|-|TRBJ2-7|TRBV5-4
CASSTETGESYEQYF
TGTGCCAGCAGCACAGAGACAGGGGAATCCTACGAGCAGTACTTC
>-|-|TRBJ1-6|TRBV28
CASSSQGRALHF
TGTGCCAGCAGTTCCCAGGGTCGAGCCCTCCACTTT
>-|-|TRBJ1-5|TRBV20-1
CSANQPQHF
TGCAGTGCAAATCAGCCCCAGCATTTT
>TRBD2|once|TRBJ2-1|TRBV4-3
CASSHLAGGPFEQFF
TGCGCCAGCAGCCATCTAGCGGGGGGGCCCTTTGAGCAGTTCTTC
>-|-|TRBJ1-5|TRBV5-5
CASSLGLGEGQPQHF
TGTGCCAGCAGCTTGGGGTTGGGGGAGGGACAGCCCCAGCATTTT
>-|-|TRBJ1-3|TRBV5-4
CASSLVGAGNTIYF
TGTGCCAGCAGCTTGGTCGGGGCTGGAAACACCATATATTTT
>-|-|TRBJ1-2|TRBV28
CASSLGGSPFYGYTF
TGTGCCAGCAGTCTCGGGGGGAGTCCTTTCTATGGCTACACCTTC
>-|-|TRBJ1-2|TRBV12-3/TRBV12-4
CASTSGRGAGYTF
TGTGCCAGCACCTCGGGGCGGGGGGCCGGCTACACCTTC
>TRBD2|-|TRBJ2-3|TRBV28
CASPPSSGGWNTQYF
TGTGCCAGCCCCCCATCTAGCGGGGGATGGAATACGCAGTATTTT
>-|-|TRBJ2-7|TRBV11-2
CASSRSPGLEQYF
TGTGCCAGCAGCCGCAGTCCGGGACTCGAGCAGTACTTC
>TRBD1|-|TRBJ1-1|TRBV5-8
CASSLGRGRGINTEAFF
TGTGCCAGCAGCTTGGGTCGCGGCAGGGGGATAAACACTGAAGCTTTCTTT
>TRBD1|-|TRBJ1-2|TRBV5-6
CASSFPDRVFDYGYTF
TGTGCCAGCAGCTTTCCGGACAGGGTGTTTGACTATGGCTACACCTTC
>TRBD2|-|TRBJ2-3|TRBV7-2
CASTPWRSGARTDTQYF
TGTGCCAGCACCCCCTGGAGGAGCGGGGCCCGCACAGATACGCAGTATTTT
>-|-|TRBJ2-1|TRBV4-3
CASSQETGSNSYNEQFF
TGCGCCAGCAGCCAAGAAACCGGGAGTAACTCCTACAATGAGCAGTTCTTC
>TRBD1|once|TRBJ2-3|TRBV7-6
CASSLTGVGVDTQYF
TGTGCCAGCAGCTTGACAGGGGTGGGGGTAGATACGCAGTATTTT
>-|-|TRBJ2-3|TRBV5-4
CASSRDRPDTQYF
TGTGCCAGCAGCCGAGACCGACCAGATACGCAGTATTTT
>-|-|TRBJ1-5|TRBV6-5
CASSRTGSNQPQHF
TGTGCCAGCAGCCGAACAGGGTCCAATCAGCCCCAGCATTTT
>-|-|TRBJ2-7|TRBV19
CASRGSTSSYEQYF
TGTGCCAGTAGGGGGTCTACTAGCTCCTACGAGCAGTACTTC
>-|-|TRBJ1-1|TRBV14
CASSQDLGNIGTEAFF
TGTGCCAGCAGCCAAGATTTAGGGAACATCGGCACTGAAGCTTTCTTT
>-|-|TRBJ1-3|TRBV18
CASSRTEISGNTIYF
TGTGCCAGCTCACGAACCGAGATCTCTGGAAACACCATATATTTT
>-|-|TRBJ1-2|TRBV28
CASSLNSFYGYTF
TGTGCCAGCAGTTTGAACAGCTTCTATGGCTACACCTTC
>TRBD1|-|TRBJ1-2|TRBV4-3
CASSQGRQGATYGYTF
TGCGCCAGCAGCCAAGGGAGACAGGGGGCGACCTATGGCTACACCTTC
>-|-|TRBJ1-2|TRBV6-5
CASNARYVGSSGYTF
TGTGCCAGCAACGCCCGCTACGTCGGGAGCAGTGGCTACACCTTC
>-|-|TRBJ1-1|TRBV9
CASSVGGQGNEAFF
TGTGCCAGCAGCGTAGGGGGTCAGGGCAATGAAGCTTTCTTT
>-|few|TRBJ1-3|TRBV13
CASSSRGGRNTIYF
TGTGCCAGCAGCTCACGGGGGGGAAGAAACACCATATATTTT
>-|few|TRBJ1-5|TRBV24-1
CATSEQGAQPQHF
TGTGCCACCAGTGAGCAGGGAGCTCAGCCCCAGCATTTT
>TRBD2|-|TRBJ2-3|TRBV28
CARRGSGTNADTQYF
TGTGCCAGGAGGGGTAGCGGGACGAACGCAGATACGCAGTATTTT
>TRBD1|-|TRBJ2-7|TRBV7-8
CASSVAGGRREQYF
TGTGCCAGCAGCGTTGCAGGGGGCCGCCGGGAGCAGTACTTC
>-|-|TRBJ1-2|TRBV4-1
CASSQDMRRYTF
TGCGCCAGCAGCCAAGATATGCGACGCTACACCTTC